This T cell receptor (beta chain) derives from a study of monozygotic twins with inflammatory bowel disease. Study results and limitations: A single strong IBD-associated signal or clonotype was not supported by the findings. The authors could not tell different T cell subtypes apart.

From the 5' RACE reads, TCRdb lists one entry per CDR3 protein and no DNA. The repertoire table contains 110,000 to 150,000 distinct CDR3 sequences. The CDR3 loop spans 12 amino acids. From germline, CDR1 is SQVTM and CDR2 ANQGSEA. A remark on this clonotype: Its antigen is as yet unknown.

The chain carries TRBV29-1 and TRBJ1-1. The sample comprised blood. This clonotype was sampled from a human donor with ulcerative colitis or Crohn's disease, or a healthy co-twin of an affected twin (not recorded which). CDR3: CSVEKGNTEAFF.